This T cell receptor beta chain was found in a study of CD8+CD57+ T cells in acquired aplastic anemia (dated by TCRdb to between 2018 and 2020). Study-wide context: DNA extracted from sorted CD4+ and CD8+ cells had a mean of roughly 3.4 ug, with a range of roughly 0.19 to 27.4 ug.

Broader findings and caveats from the paper: Fewer than 35 CD8+ CDR3 sequences were found to be shared between patients and controls, but these sequences appeared to be highly expressed in patients and within the immunodominant clones of the patients. CD8+ Simpson's diversity did not differ significantly between patients and healthy controls (P=0.060).

TCR beta VDJ combination and CDR3 sequence profiling used genomic DNA as the template. An Illumina HiSeq 2000 was the platform used for TCR repertoire sequencing. Regarding the original processing steps: TRBV/TRBJ rearrangement plots, CDR3 size and DJ length profiles, and Simpson's diversity index were used to evaluate the repertoires. Whichever DNA sequence was most abundant in the deep sequencing data was defined as the immunodominant clone. CDR3 amino acid sequences were checked for sharing across subjects and were also compared against the VDJdb database and published repertoires. The public reads were reprocessed in TCRdb via fastp at Q25 and MiXCR, keeping in-frame beta chains. Rows merge per CDR3 protein into single entries with the most common DNA and genes. In this record, the V and J calls reflect TCRdb's handling and not the investigators' own analysis. This sample is represented by 250,000 to 350,000 distinct CDR3 sequences; 50% to 70% of them were singletons. The top ten clones comprise approximately 8% of the sample.

From its cysteine to its phenylalanine, the CDR3 spans 17 amino acids. Here the CDR3 DNA is all that survives: 51 bases in frame from base 1. At the junction V is shortened by 3 bases and J by 4 bases, with 22 bases in between. The germline V gene sets CDR1 to SGHRS and CDR2 to YFSETQ. In the study, sorted CD4+ and CD8+ blood T cells from patients with severe aplastic anemia and from healthy subjects underwent deep sequencing of TCR repertoires. Ficoll-Paque density gradient centrifugation was used to isolate peripheral blood mononuclear cells. Before DNA extraction, CD4+ and CD8+ T cells were sorted with FACS or magnetic beads. This clonotype appeared many times. Its antigen is not yet known. One base away there is no much larger clone; base qualities are not given.

The TCR comes from a human donor with severe aplastic anemia or a healthy control (not recorded which). Sequenced material: sorted CD4+, CD8+, or CD8+CD57+ T cells (not recorded which) from PBMCs. The chain links TRBV5-1 with TRBJ2-5; a tentative D call is TRBD1 (5 bases match). Read as DNA, the sequence is TGCGCCAGCAGCTATTACCACCAGGGTACCCAGGGAGAGACCCAGTACTTC. This yields the protein CASSYYHQGTQGETQYF.